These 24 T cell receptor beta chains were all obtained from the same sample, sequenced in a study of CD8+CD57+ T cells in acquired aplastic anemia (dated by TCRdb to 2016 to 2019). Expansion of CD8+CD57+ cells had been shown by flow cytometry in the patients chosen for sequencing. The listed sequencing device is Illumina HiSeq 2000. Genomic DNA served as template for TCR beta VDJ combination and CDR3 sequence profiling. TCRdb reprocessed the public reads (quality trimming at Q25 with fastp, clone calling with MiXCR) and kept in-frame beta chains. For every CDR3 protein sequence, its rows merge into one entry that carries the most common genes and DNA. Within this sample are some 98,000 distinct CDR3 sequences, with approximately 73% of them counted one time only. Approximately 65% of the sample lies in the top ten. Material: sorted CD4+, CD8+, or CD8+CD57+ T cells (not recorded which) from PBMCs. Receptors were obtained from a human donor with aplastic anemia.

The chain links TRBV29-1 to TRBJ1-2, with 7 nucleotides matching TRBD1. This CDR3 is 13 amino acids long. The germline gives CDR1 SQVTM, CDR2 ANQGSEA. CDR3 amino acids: CSHANRGTSSYTF. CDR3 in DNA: TGCAGTCATGCTAACAGGGGCACTAGTAGCTACACCTTC. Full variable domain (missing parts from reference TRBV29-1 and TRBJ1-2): SAVISQKPSRDICQRGTSLTIQCQVDSQVTMMFWYRQQPGQSLTLIATANQGSEATYESGFVIDKFPISRPNLTFSTLTVSNMSPEDSSIYLCSHANRGTSSYTFGSGTRLTVV.

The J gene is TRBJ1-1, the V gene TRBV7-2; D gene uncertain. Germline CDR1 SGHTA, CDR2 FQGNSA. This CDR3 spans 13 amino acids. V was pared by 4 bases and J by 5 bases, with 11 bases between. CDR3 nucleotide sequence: TGTGCCAGCAGCTCCCCAGCCGGGACTGAAGCTTTCTTT. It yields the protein CASSSPAGTEAFF.

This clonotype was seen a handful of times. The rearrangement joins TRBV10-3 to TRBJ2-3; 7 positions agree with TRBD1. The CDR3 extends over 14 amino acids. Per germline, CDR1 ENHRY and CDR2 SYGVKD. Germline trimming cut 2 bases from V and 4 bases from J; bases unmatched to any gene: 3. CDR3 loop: CAISEEQGPDTQYF. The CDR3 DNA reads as TGTGCCATCAGTGAGGAACAGGGGCCAGATACGCAGTATTTT.

The CDR3 nucleotides are TGTGCCAGTAGCAGGGTTTGGCGGGACGAGCAGTACTTC. Protein sequence: CASSRVWRDEQYF. The V call is TRBV19, the J call TRBJ2-7; D tentatively fits TRBD1 or TRBD2 (5 bases each). The CDR3 loop spans 13 amino acids. Germline V lookup: CDR1 LNHDA, CDR2 SQIVND (reference sequence). V was pared by 6 bases and J by 5 bases, with 14 bases between.

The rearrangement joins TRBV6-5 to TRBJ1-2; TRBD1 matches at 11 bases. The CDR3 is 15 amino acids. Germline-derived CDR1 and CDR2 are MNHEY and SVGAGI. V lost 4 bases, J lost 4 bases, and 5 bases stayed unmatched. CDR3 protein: CASSSRDRGVYGYTF. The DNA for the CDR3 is TGTGCCAGCAGTTCCCGGGACAGGGGGGTCTATGGCTACACCTTC.

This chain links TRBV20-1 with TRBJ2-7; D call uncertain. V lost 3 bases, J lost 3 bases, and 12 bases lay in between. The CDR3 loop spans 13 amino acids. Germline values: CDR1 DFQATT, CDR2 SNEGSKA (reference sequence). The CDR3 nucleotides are TGCAGTGCTAGCGGTCAGGCAGTCTACGAGCAGTACTTC. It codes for CSASGQAVYEQYF.

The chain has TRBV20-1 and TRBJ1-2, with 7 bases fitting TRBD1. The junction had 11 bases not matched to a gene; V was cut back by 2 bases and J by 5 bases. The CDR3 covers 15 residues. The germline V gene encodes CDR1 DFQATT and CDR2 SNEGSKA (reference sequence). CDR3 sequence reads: CSARSPGTGAYGYTF. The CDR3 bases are TGCAGTGCTAGATCCCCAGGCACAGGGGCTTATGGCTACACCTTC.

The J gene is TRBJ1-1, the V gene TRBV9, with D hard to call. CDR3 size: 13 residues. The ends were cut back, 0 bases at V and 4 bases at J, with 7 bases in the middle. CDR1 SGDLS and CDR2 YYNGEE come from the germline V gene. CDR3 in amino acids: CASSVVRSTEAFF. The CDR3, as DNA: TGTGCCAGCAGCGTAGTCAGGTCCACTGAAGCTTTCTTT.

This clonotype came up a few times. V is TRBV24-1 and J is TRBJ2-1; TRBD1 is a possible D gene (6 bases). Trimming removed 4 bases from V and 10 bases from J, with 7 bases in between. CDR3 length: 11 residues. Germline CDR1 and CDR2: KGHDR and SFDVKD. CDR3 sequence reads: CATSDGTEQFF. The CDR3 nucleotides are TGTGCCACCAGTGACGGGACAGAGCAGTTCTTC.

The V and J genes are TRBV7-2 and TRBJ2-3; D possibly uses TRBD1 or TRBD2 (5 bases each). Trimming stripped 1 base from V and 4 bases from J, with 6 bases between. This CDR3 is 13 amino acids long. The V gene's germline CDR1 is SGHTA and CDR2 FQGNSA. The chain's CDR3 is CASSLVGADTQYF. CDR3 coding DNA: TGTGCCAGCAGCTTAGTGGGGGCAGATACGCAGTATTTT.

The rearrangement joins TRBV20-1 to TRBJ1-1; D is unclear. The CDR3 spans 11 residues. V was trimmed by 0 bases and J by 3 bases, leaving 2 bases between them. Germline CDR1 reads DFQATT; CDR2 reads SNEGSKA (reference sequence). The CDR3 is CSAREHTEAFF. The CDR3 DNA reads TGCAGTGCTAGAGAGCACACTGAAGCTTTCTTT.

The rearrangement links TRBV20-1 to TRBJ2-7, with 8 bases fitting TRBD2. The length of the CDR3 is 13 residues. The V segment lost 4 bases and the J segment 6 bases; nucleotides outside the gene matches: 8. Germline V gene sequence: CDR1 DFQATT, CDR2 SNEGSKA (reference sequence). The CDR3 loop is CSAKTGGPVEQYF. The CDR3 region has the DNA TGCAGTGCTAAAACGGGAGGGCCGGTCGAGCAGTACTTC.

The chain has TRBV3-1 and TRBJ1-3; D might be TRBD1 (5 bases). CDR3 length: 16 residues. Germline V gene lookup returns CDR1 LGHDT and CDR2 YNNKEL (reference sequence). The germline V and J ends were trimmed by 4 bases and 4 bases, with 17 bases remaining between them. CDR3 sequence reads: CASSRRQSTLGNTIYF. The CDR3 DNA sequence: TGTGCCAGCAGCCGTCGACAGAGTACTTTGGGAAACACCATATATTTT.

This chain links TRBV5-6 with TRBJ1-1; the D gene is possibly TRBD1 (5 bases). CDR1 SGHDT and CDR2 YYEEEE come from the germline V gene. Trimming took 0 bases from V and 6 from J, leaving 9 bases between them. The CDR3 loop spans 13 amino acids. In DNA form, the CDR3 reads TGTGCCAGCAGCTTGGTTGGGGCAGCTGAAGCTTTCTTT. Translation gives CASSLVGAAEAFF.

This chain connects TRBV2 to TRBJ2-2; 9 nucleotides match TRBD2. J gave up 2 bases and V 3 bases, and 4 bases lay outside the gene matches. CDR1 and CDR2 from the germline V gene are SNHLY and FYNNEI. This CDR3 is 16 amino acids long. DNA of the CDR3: TGTGCCAGCAGTGATGGACTAGCGCACAACACCGGGGAGCTGTTTTTT. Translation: CASSDGLAHNTGELFF.

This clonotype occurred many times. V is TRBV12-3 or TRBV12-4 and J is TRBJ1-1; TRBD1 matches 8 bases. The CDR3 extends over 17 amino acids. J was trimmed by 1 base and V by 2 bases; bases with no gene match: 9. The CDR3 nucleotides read TGTGCCAGCAGTTTACCCAGGGGGCGGACTCGGAACACTGAAGCTTTCTTT. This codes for CASSLPRGRTRNTEAFF.

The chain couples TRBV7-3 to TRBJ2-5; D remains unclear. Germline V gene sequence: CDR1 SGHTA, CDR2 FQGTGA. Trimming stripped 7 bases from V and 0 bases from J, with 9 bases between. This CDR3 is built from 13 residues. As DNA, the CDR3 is TGTGCCAGCAACGGACGGAACCAAGAGACCCAGTACTTC. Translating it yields CASNGRNQETQYF.

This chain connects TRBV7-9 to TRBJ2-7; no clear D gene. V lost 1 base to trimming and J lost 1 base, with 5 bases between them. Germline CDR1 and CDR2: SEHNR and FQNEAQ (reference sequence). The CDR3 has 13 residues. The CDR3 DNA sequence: TGTGCCAGCAGCTTAGACAGTTCCTACGAGCAGTACTTC. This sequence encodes CASSLDSSYEQYF.

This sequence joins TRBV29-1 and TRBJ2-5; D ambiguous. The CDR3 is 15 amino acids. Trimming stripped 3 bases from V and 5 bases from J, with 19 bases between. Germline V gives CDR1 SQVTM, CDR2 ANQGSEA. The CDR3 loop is CSVDFDRAVLETQYF. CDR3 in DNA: TGCAGCGTTGATTTCGATCGGGCAGTCTTGGAGACCCAGTACTTC.

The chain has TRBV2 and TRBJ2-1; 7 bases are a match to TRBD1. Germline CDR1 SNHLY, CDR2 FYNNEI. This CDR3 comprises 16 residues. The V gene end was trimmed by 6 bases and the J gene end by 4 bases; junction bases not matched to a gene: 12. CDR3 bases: TGTGCCAGCAGCCTACCGCCGGGACAGCTGTACAATGAGCAGTTCTTC. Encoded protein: CASSLPPGQLYNEQFF.

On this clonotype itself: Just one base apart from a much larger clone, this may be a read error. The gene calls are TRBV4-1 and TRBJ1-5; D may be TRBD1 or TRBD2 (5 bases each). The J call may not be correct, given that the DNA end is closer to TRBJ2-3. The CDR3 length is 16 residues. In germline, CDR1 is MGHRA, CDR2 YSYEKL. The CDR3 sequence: CASSQGGVGSNQPQYF. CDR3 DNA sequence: TGCGCCAGCAGCCAAGGAGGGGTTGGGAGCAATCAGCCCCAGTATTTT.

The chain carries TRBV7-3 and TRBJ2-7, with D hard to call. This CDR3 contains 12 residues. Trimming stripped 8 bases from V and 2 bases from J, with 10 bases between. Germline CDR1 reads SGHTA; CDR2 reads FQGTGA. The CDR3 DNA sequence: TGTGCCAGCGAATGGGTTCCCTACGAGCAGTACTTC. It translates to CASEWVPYEQYF.

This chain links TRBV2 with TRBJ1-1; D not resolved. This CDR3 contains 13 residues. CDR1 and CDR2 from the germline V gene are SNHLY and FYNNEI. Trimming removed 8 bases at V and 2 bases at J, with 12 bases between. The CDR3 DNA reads TGTGCCAGCCTGACTGATCTCAACACTGAAGCTTTCTTT. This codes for CASLTDLNTEAFF.

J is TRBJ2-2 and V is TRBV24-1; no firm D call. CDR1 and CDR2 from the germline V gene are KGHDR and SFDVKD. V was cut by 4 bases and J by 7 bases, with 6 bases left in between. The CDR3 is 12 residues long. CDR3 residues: CATSDRVGELFF. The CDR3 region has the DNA TGTGCCACCAGTGACCGGGTCGGGGAGCTGTTTTTT.